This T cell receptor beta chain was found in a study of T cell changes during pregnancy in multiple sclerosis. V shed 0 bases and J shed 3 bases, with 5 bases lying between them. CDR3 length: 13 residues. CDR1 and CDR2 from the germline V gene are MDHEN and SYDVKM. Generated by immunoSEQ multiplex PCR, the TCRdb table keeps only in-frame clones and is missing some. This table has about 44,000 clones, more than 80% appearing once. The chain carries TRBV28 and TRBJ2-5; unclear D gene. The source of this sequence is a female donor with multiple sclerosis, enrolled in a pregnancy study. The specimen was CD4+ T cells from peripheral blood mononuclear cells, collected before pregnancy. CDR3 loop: CASSLWGEETQYF. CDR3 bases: TGTGCCAGCAGTTTATGGGGCGAAGAGACCCAGTACTTC.